The 32 T cell receptor beta chains below all came from one sample that was sequenced in a study of blood T cell repertoires in COVID-19. Method: immunoSEQ multiplex PCR; TCRdb's copy keeps in-frame clones and lacks some. The sample holds some 83,000 clones, more than 70% seen once. Sequenced material: peripheral blood. The receptors were gathered from a woman aged 80 or over with acute or convalescent COVID-19.

The chain joins TRBV9 to TRBJ1-5; 9 bases line up with TRBD1. The CDR3 contains 14 residues. Trimming cost V 8 bases and J 11 bases; bases outside gene matches: 14. CDR1 is SGDLS, CDR2 YYNGEE, per germline. The CDR3 sequence: CARGLRDRAGAQHF. CDR3 DNA sequence: TGTGCCAGGGGACTCCGGGACAGGGCCGGAGCCCAGCATTTT.

The CDR3 spells CASSLGVGGPTGELFF. The CDR3 nucleotides read TGCGCCAGCAGCTTGGGGGTCGGAGGGCCCACCGGGGAGCTGTTTTTT. The V gene is TRBV5-1, the J gene TRBJ2-2; possible D gene TRBD2, 6 bases. V lost 0 bases and J 4 bases, leaving 13 bases between the germline ends. Per germline, CDR1 SGHRS and CDR2 YFSETQ. The CDR3 is 16 residues long. Looking up the rest from reference TRBV5-1 and TRBJ2-2 gives the full variable domain: KAGVTQTPRYLIKTRGQQVTLSCSPISGHRSVSWYQQTPGQGLQFLFEYFSETQRNKGNFPGRFSGRQFSNSRSEMNVSTLELGDSALYLCASSLGVGGPTGELFFGEGSRLTVL.

In its sample, this clone was seen a few times. This chain links TRBV5-6 with TRBJ2-1; D is perhaps TRBD2 (6 bases). Germline V gives CDR1 SGHDT, CDR2 YYEEEE. The CDR3 runs to 11 residues. V was cut by 2 bases and J by 9 bases, with 6 bases left in between. The DNA of the CDR3 is TGTGCCAGCAGCTTCGGGGGTGAGCAGTTCTTC. Translation gives CASSFGGEQFF.

This clone has just one count. This chain links TRBV3-1 (or the pseudogene TRBV3-2) with TRBJ2-4, with 9 bases aligning to TRBD1. J was trimmed by 3 bases and V by 3 bases; bases with no gene match: 9. CDR1 and CDR2 (germline): LGHDT, YNNKEL (reference sequence). This CDR3 has 17 residues. CDR3 DNA sequence: TGTGCCAGCAGCCATTATCTTTCGACAGGGGGCAAAAACATTCAGTACTTC. Translation gives CASSHYLSTGGKNIQYF.

The DNA of the CDR3 is TGTGCCAGCAGCCCGTGGACAGGGGAGGGTCAGCCCCAGCATTTT. Encoded protein: CASSPWTGEGQPQHF. This chain connects TRBV7-8 to TRBJ1-5; the match to TRBD1 covers 9 bases. This CDR3 is built from 15 residues. J gave up 6 bases and V 5 bases, and 8 bases lay outside the gene matches. Germline CDR1 and CDR2: SGHVS and FQNEAQ. The complete variable domain, with remaining parts taken from reference TRBV7-8 and TRBJ1-5, reads GAGVSQSPRYKVAKRGQDVALRCDPISGHVSLFWYQQALGQGPEFLTYFQNEAQLDKSGLPSDRFFAERPEGSVSTLKIQRTQQEDSAVYLCASSPWTGEGQPQHFGDGTRLSIL.

This clone has more than one count but fewer than ten. This sequence joins TRBV9 and TRBJ1-6; weak D call: TRBD1 (5 bases). The V and J ends lost 5 bases and 4 bases respectively, with 13 bases between them. The germline V gene encodes CDR1 SGDLS and CDR2 YYNGEE. The CDR3 is made up of 15 amino acids. The CDR3 loop is CASSVRALYNSPLHF. CDR3 coding DNA: TGTGCCAGCAGTGTCAGGGCACTTTATAATTCACCCCTCCACTTT.

There are a few counts of this clone. This rearrangement joins TRBV7-2 to TRBJ2-3; no definite D call. Germline V gene data show CDR1 as SGHTA and CDR2 as FQGNSA. CDR3 length: 14 amino acids. The V end lost 1 base, the J end lost 3 bases, and 8 bases lay between the germline ends. For the CDR3, the DNA is TGTGCCAGCAGCTTAGGCCAGGCGACAGATACGCAGTATTTT. Protein: CASSLGQATDTQYF.

The chain has TRBV7-2 and TRBJ1-5, with a tentative D call TRBD1 (5 bases). This CDR3 has 13 amino acids. With 6 bases removed from V and 9 bases from J, the gap between germline ends came to 15 bases. The V gene's germline CDR1 is SGHTA and CDR2 FQGNSA. CDR3 nucleotides: TGTGCCAGCAGTCAAGACGGGACTGGGCCCCAGCATTTT. Its translation: CASSQDGTGPQHF.

The chain couples TRBV3-1 (or the pseudogene TRBV3-2) to TRBJ1-2; 7 nucleotides align to TRBD1. The V segment lost 2 bases and the J segment 4 bases; nucleotides outside the gene matches: 7. Germline CDR1 reads LGHDT; CDR2 reads YNNKEL (reference sequence). This CDR3 has 15 amino acids. The CDR3 coding sequence is TGTGCCAGCAGCCAATGGGACAGTGCCCTCTATGGCTACACCTTC. Its protein product is CASSQWDSALYGYTF.

As regards this clone: Other nucleotide sequences from this sample produce the same CDR3. The V call is TRBV5-1, the J call TRBJ2-7; D gene unclear. Trimming pared 4 bases from V and 0 bases from J, leaving 5 bases between. The CDR3 runs to 12 residues. CDR1 SGHRS and CDR2 YFSETQ come from the germline V gene. Written as DNA, the CDR3 is TGCGCCAGCAGCCCGAGCTCCTACGAGCAGTACTTC. Its protein is CASSPSSYEQYF.

This rearrangement joins TRBV6-5 to TRBJ1-1; no clear D gene. Germline-derived CDR1 and CDR2 are MNHEY and SVGAGI. V lost 5 bases and J lost 7, with 17 bases in between. The CDR3 spans 14 residues. CDR3: CASSPPGGDNEAFF. The CDR3 DNA follows: TGTGCCAGCAGTCCCCCGGGCGGGGATAATGAAGCTTTCTTT.

CDR3 bases: TGTGCCAGCAGCTCGACTAGCGGGGGGAGAGAAGAGACCCAGTACTTC. Encoded protein: CASSSTSGGREETQYF. This chain joins TRBV7-2 and TRBJ2-5; 13 bases map to TRBD2. The junction had 5 bases not matched to a gene; V was cut back by 4 bases and J by 3 bases. Germline values: CDR1 SGHTA, CDR2 FQGNSA. CDR3 size: 16 residues.

The V call is TRBV10-3, the J call TRBJ2-1; D may be TRBD2 (6 bases). Germline CDR1 ENHRY, CDR2 SYGVKD. The CDR3 consists of 15 residues. The V and J ends lost 3 bases and 1 base respectively, with 10 bases between them. DNA for the CDR3: TGTGCCATCAGTGACCCAGCGGGTTCCTACAATGAGCAGTTCTTC. This codes for CAISDPAGSYNEQFF.

In DNA, the CDR3 is TGTGCCAGTAGCGGGACAGAGAAGAGGAGCTCCTATAATTCACCCCTCCACTTT. Its translation is CASSGTEKRSSYNSPLHF. V is TRBV19 and J is TRBJ1-6; TRBD1 matches at 7 bases. The trim removed 6 bases at V and 0 bases at J, leaving 11 bases unmatched. Germline V gene data show CDR1 as LNHDA and CDR2 as SQIVND (reference sequence). The CDR3 has 18 amino acids. The whole variable domain, filled in from reference TRBV19 and TRBJ1-6, reads DGGITQSPKYLFRKEGQNVTLSCEQNLNHDAMYWYRQDPGQGLRLIYYSQIVNDFQKGDIAEGYSVSREKKESFPLTVTSAQKNPTAFYLCASSGTEKRSSYNSPLHFGNGTRLTVT.

The rearrangement uses TRBV5-1 and TRBJ2-5; D remains unclear. The germline V gene encodes CDR1 SGHRS and CDR2 YFSETQ. V shed 5 bases and J shed 5 bases, with 10 bases lying between them. The CDR3 extends over 12 amino acids. CDR3: CASSFVGETQYF. The CDR3 bases are TGCGCCAGCAGTTTTGTCGGGGAGACCCAGTACTTC.

V is TRBV11-2 and J is TRBJ1-4; D uncertain. This CDR3 is built from 14 residues. V lost 6 bases and J 3 bases, leaving 11 bases between the germline ends. Germline values: CDR1 SGHAT, CDR2 FQNNGV. CDR3 nucleotides: TGTGCCAGCAGTTCCGGGGTGTCTAATGAAAAACTGTTTTTT. It codes for CASSSGVSNEKLFF.

The chain is built from TRBV7-2 and TRBJ2-3, with no clear D. The CDR3 has 13 amino acids. The germline gives CDR1 SGHTA, CDR2 FQGNSA. Deletions cut 2 bases from V and 1 base from J, with 4 bases between. The CDR3 sequence: CASSLQGTDTQYF. CDR3 DNA: TGTGCCAGCAGCTTACAGGGCACAGATACGCAGTATTTT.

The gene calls are TRBV20-1 and TRBJ1-6, with 7 bases aligning to TRBD1. In germline, CDR1 is DFQATT, CDR2 SNEGSKA (reference sequence). The V segment lost 6 bases and the J segment 5 bases; nucleotides outside the gene matches: 7. This CDR3 has 14 amino acids. The CDR3 protein is CSASTGQHNSPLHF. Written as DNA, the CDR3 is TGCAGTGCCAGTACGGGACAGCATAATTCACCCCTCCACTTT.

This clone came up many times. The chain employs TRBV5-8 and TRBJ2-3; a possible D gene is TRBD2 (5 bases). This CDR3 contains 15 residues. The ends were cut back, 3 bases at V and 3 bases at J, with 14 bases in the middle. CDR1 is SGHTS and CDR2 is YDEGEE in the germline V gene. CDR3 loop: CASSYGRPGTDTQYF. CDR3 sequence (DNA): TGTGCCAGCAGCTACGGCCGTCCGGGGACAGATACGCAGTATTTT. Looking up the rest from reference TRBV5-8 and TRBJ2-3 gives the full variable domain: EAGVTQSPTHLIKTRGQQATLRCSPISGHTSVYWYQQALGLGLQFLLWYDEGEERNRGNFPPRFSGRQFPNYSSELNVNALELEDSALYLCASSYGRPGTDTQYFGPGTRLTVL.

This rearrangement joins TRBV18 to TRBJ2-7, with 8 positions matching TRBD2. The junction had 17 bases not matched to a gene; V was cut back by 6 bases and J by 7 bases. The CDR3 is 16 residues long. Germline CDR1 is KGHSH and CDR2 is LQKENI. In DNA form, the CDR3 reads TGTGCCAGCTCCCCTCAGGCCAGTCCAACGGGGGGGGAGCAGTACTTC. Amino acids: CASSPQASPTGGEQYF.

The chain couples TRBV10-3 to TRBJ2-1, with D possibly TRBD2 on 5 matching bases. CDR3 length: 14 residues. Germline loops: CDR1 ENHRY, CDR2 SYGVKD. Trimming shortened V by 6 bases and J by 5 bases, and 14 bases separated the two germline ends. The CDR3 bases are TGTGCCATCAGGGACTCCTTTGGCCACAATGAGCAGTTCTTC. It codes for CAIRDSFGHNEQFF.

This chain uses TRBV3-1 (or the pseudogene TRBV3-2) with TRBJ2-7; D may be TRBD1 (6 bases). V was pared by 2 bases and J by 4 bases, with 12 bases between. Germline V gene data show CDR1 as LGHDT and CDR2 as YNNKEL (reference sequence). CDR3 length equals 14 residues. The CDR3 protein is CASSQWGQGYEQYF. The DNA for the CDR3 is TGTGCCAGCAGCCAATGGGGCCAGGGGTACGAGCAGTACTTC.

This rearrangement joins TRBV14 to TRBJ1-2; 11 bases line up with TRBD1. V was clipped by 4 bases and J by 5 bases; unmatched bases: 6. CDR3 length: 15 amino acids. Germline V gene sequence: CDR1 SGHDN, CDR2 FVKESK. CDR3 nucleotide sequence: TGTGCCAGCAGCCTCGGACAGGGGGCTTGGTATGGCTACACCTTC. Encoded protein: CASSLGQGAWYGYTF.

The chain carries TRBV24-1 and TRBJ2-1; D might be TRBD1 (6 bases). Germline CDR1 KGHDR, CDR2 SFDVKD. Trimming removed 1 base from V and 6 bases from J, with 15 bases in between. The CDR3 has 16 residues. The CDR3 DNA is TGTGCCACCAGTGATTTTAGTGGGGGCACCTTCAATGAGCAGTTCTTC. Residues: CATSDFSGGTFNEQFF.

V and J are TRBV7-9 and TRBJ1-4, with D perhaps matching TRBD1 (6 bases). The CDR3 is made up of 14 amino acids. CDR1 and CDR2 from the germline V gene are SEHNR and FQNEAQ (reference sequence). The ends were cut back, 1 base at V and 7 bases at J, with 10 bases in the middle. This CDR3 is CASSLGTGIEKLFF. Written as DNA, the CDR3 is TGTGCCAGCAGCTTAGGAACAGGGATTGAAAAACTGTTTTTT.

In its sample, this clone was seen a few times. V usage is TRBV9 and J usage is TRBJ1-1; D possibly corresponds to TRBD1 (6 bases). V shed 3 bases and J shed 4 bases, with 13 bases lying between them. The CDR3 consists of 14 residues. CDR1 and CDR2 from the germline V gene are SGDLS and YYNGEE. The CDR3 here is CASSANRDSTEAFF. The CDR3 coding sequence is TGTGCCAGCAGCGCCAACAGGGATTCCACTGAAGCTTTCTTT.

This clone was seen ten or more times. This chain uses TRBV19 with TRBJ1-2, with TRBD1 identical over 8 bases. This CDR3 has 13 amino acids. Germline V lookup: CDR1 LNHDA, CDR2 SQIVND (reference sequence). J gave up 2 bases and V 6 bases, and 2 bases lay outside the gene matches. Here the CDR3 DNA reads TGTGCCAGTAGGGACAGGGAAAACTATGGCTACACCTTC. It encodes CASRDRENYGYTF.

The table lists this clone with a count of one. The chain is built from TRBV5-3 and TRBJ1-5; D may be TRBD1 (5 bases). TRBV5-3 is reported as an ORF; its role is uncertain. The V gene lost 0 bases and the J gene lost 4 bases, with 8 bases spanning the gap. The CDR3 has 14 amino acids. CDR3 amino acids: CARSLAAGNQPQHF. For the CDR3, the DNA is TGTGCCAGAAGCTTGGCGGCAGGGAATCAGCCCCAGCATTTT.

The V gene is TRBV5-1, the J gene TRBJ1-1; 8 bases map to TRBD1. Germline V gene sequence: CDR1 SGHRS, CDR2 YFSETQ. J was trimmed by 5 bases and V by 1 base; bases with no gene match: 10. This CDR3 has 16 amino acids. The CDR3 loop reads CASSLPLTGDVTEAFF. The CDR3 DNA is TGCGCCAGCAGCTTGCCTTTGACAGGGGACGTTACTGAAGCTTTCTTT.

This chain joins TRBV6-6 and TRBJ2-7; D gene uncertain. There are 14 residues in the CDR3. The germline V gene encodes CDR1 MNHNY and CDR2 SVGAGI (reference sequence). Trimming left V 5 bases short and J 3 bases short, with 14 bases between. CDR3 coding DNA: TGTGCCAGCAGTATCTCAGACTTCTTCTACGAGCAGTACTTC. Residues: CASSISDFFYEQYF.

The chain employs TRBV19 and TRBJ1-2; D is ambiguous. With 6 bases removed from V and 4 bases from J, the gap between germline ends came to 12 bases. Looked up from germline, CDR1 is LNHDA and CDR2 is SQIVND (reference sequence). The CDR3 has 13 amino acids. The CDR3 sequence is CASRLESSYGYTF. CDR3 coding DNA: TGTGCCAGTAGATTGGAGTCCAGCTATGGCTACACCTTC.

This rearrangement joins TRBV10-3 to TRBJ2-3, with 8 bases lining up with TRBD1. Per germline, CDR1 ENHRY and CDR2 SYGVKD. V shed 3 bases, J shed 1 base, and the junction held 9 bases outside the gene matches. This CDR3 is built from 17 residues. The CDR3 region is CAISDSKGQGRTDTQYF. As DNA, the CDR3 is TGTGCCATCAGTGACTCCAAAGGACAGGGACGCACAGATACGCAGTATTTT.